Listed here are 14 T cell receptor beta chains from one sample, sequenced in a study of blood T cells in healthy people across ages. For the second PCR, which ran for about 7 to 12 cycles, a sample-barcoded 5' primer and a J-beta primer mix were used. MiXCR, run by TCRdb on the 5' RACE reads, gives a single entry per CDR3 protein. This table holds over a million distinct CDR3 sequences, 40% to 55% found once. The sequenced sample consisted of blood. The receptors derive from a woman in her fifties or sixties in good health.

This clonotype has just a few counts. The DNA for the CDR3 is TGTGCCAGCAGCCTGAGACAGGATTACGAGCAGTACTTC. Translated, it gives CASSLRQDYEQYF. The rearrangement joins TRBV3-1 to TRBJ2-7, with a tentative D call TRBD1 (6 bases). The CDR3 loop spans 13 amino acids. V was clipped by 4 bases and J by 4 bases, with 11 bases between them. Germline V gene data show CDR1 as LGHDT and CDR2 as YNNKEL (reference sequence).

CDR3 protein: CSVEGEPGTGGYEQYF. The CDR3 nucleotides are TGCAGCGTTGAAGGGGAACCCGGGACAGGGGGCTACGAGCAGTACTTC. This rearrangement joins TRBV29-1 to TRBJ2-7; 11 positions match TRBD1. In germline, CDR1 is SQVTM, CDR2 ANQGSEA. Trimming at V came to 1 base and at J to 3 bases, leaving 8 bases not matched to a gene. The length of the CDR3 is 16 residues.

The genes are TRBV6-5 and TRBJ2-7; no clear D. This CDR3 region has 15 residues. The V and J ends lost 5 bases and 0 bases respectively, with 14 bases between them. From germline, CDR1 is MNHEY and CDR2 SVGAGI. The chain's CDR3 is CASSRLGVGSYEQYF. The CDR3 DNA follows: TGTGCCAGCAGTCGACTTGGCGTAGGCTCCTACGAGCAGTACTTC.

The chain's CDR3 is CAISESGARDSPLHF. The DNA for the CDR3 is TGTGCCATCAGTGAATCGGGGGCTCGGGATTCACCCCTCCACTTT. V and J are TRBV10-3 and TRBJ1-6; possibly TRBD1 for D (6 bases). The CDR3 length is 15 residues. Germline V gives CDR1 ENHRY, CDR2 SYGVKD. Trimming cost V 3 bases and J 8 bases, with 14 bases left between them.

This clonotype was picked up a small number of times. V usage is TRBV6-5 and J usage is TRBJ2-7, with 9 positions matching TRBD2. V was clipped by 4 bases and J by 4 bases; unmatched bases: 5. The germline CDR1 and CDR2 sequences are MNHEY and SVGAGI. The CDR3 runs 14 residues. The CDR3 coding sequence is TGTGCCAGCAGTTCGACTAGCGGAAAGTACGAGCAGTACTTC. This codes for CASSSTSGKYEQYF.

This clonotype has a count of ten or more. The chain combines TRBV29-1 with TRBJ2-1, with D perhaps given as TRBD1 or TRBD2 (5 bases each). The CDR3 covers 16 residues. Germline loops: CDR1 SQVTM, CDR2 ANQGSEA. Trimming removed 0 bases from V and 0 bases from J, with 12 bases in between. The CDR3 protein is CSVEDQGRSSYNEQFF. The CDR3 DNA reads as TGCAGCGTTGAAGATCAGGGACGGAGCTCCTACAATGAGCAGTTCTTC.

The count of this clonotype is one. The chain combines TRBV2 with TRBJ2-3; unclear D gene. The germline V gene has CDR1 SNHLY and CDR2 FYNNEI. There are 14 residues in the CDR3. With 5 bases removed from V and 4 bases from J, the gap between germline ends came to 13 bases. DNA of the CDR3: TGTGCCAGCAGTTCGCAACAAGTGGCAGATACGCAGTATTTT. Residues: CASSSQQVADTQYF.

This clonotype occurred many times. The J gene is TRBJ2-1, the V gene TRBV10-3; 9 bases are a match to TRBD2. Germline V gene lookup returns CDR1 ENHRY and CDR2 SYGVKD. The CDR3 totals 16 residues. With 0 bases clipped from V and 9 bases from J, the junction kept 9 bases outside the gene matches. The CDR3 DNA sequence: TGTGCCATCAGTGAGTCGAGGGCTAGCGGGGTTGGTGAGCAGTTCTTC. Translating gives CAISESRASGVGEQFF.

The rearrangement links TRBV3-1 to TRBJ2-1; the D gene could be TRBD1 or TRBD2 (7 bases each). The CDR3 is 15 residues long. Germline CDR1 is LGHDT and CDR2 is YNNKEL (reference sequence). Trimming stripped 4 bases from V and 8 bases from J, with 18 bases between. CDR3 residues: CASSPRQGGGHEQFF. In nucleotides, the CDR3 is TGTGCCAGCAGCCCTAGACAGGGCGGGGGCCATGAGCAGTTCTTC.

This clonotype was recorded a few times. The chain carries TRBV20-1 and TRBJ2-3; D gene ambiguous. Germline CDR1 is DFQATT and CDR2 is SNEGSKA (reference sequence). CDR3 length: 14 amino acids. The V and J ends lost 3 bases and 0 bases respectively, with 10 bases between them. This CDR3 is CSASALTSTDTQYF. CDR3 coding DNA: TGCAGTGCTAGTGCTCTAACTAGCACAGATACGCAGTATTTT.

The rearrangement links TRBV6-1 to TRBJ1-1; D might be TRBD1 (6 bases). The V gene's germline CDR1 is MNHNS and CDR2 SASEGT. This CDR3 spans 15 amino acids. Deletions cut 2 bases from V and 1 base from J, with 11 bases between. CDR3 nucleotide sequence: TGTGCCAGCAGTGAAAGGGGACAAACGAACACTGAAGCTTTCTTT. It translates to CASSERGQTNTEAFF.

The chain carries TRBV12-3 or TRBV12-4 and TRBJ2-4, with D perhaps matching TRBD1 or TRBD2 (5 bases each). The end of the DNA is better explained by TRBJ2-7, so the J call may be wrong. CDR3 length: 14 residues. The CDR3 region has the DNA TGTGCCAGCAGTTCGGTTGGGGGATTCGACGAGCAGTACTTC. As protein: CASSSVGGFDEQYF.

This clonotype was observed a handful of times. The chain carries TRBV5-1 and TRBJ2-3; D is possibly TRBD1 (5 bases). CDR1 SGHRS and CDR2 YFSETQ come from the germline V gene. This CDR3 comprises 14 residues. V lost 4 bases and J lost 2, with 11 bases in between. In DNA, the CDR3 is TGCGCCAGCAGCAGCCAGGGTCCCACAGATACGCAGTATTTT. This translates into CASSSQGPTDTQYF.

This clonotype was counted only a few times. V usage is TRBV19 and J usage is TRBJ1-2; TRBD1 might be the D (6 bases). The CDR3 is 15 residues long. Germline CDR1 reads LNHDA; CDR2 reads SQIVND (reference sequence). V was shortened by 5 bases and J by 4 bases, with 17 bases between the two germline ends. CDR3 loop: CASSLQGSSSYGYTF. The DNA of the CDR3 is TGTGCCAGTAGTCTTCAGGGGTCCTCATCCTATGGCTACACCTTC.